The 14 T cell receptor beta chains in this list originate from one sample, sequenced in a study of blood T cell repertoires in COVID-19. Libraries were prepared by immunoSEQ multiplex PCR; TCRdb keeps only in-frame clonotypes and omits some of them. This table holds roughly 150,000 clones, around 80% found once. Source material: peripheral blood. These receptors all stem from a woman in her sixties or seventies who had recovered from COVID-19.

This CDR3 reads CASSIRGGRGTDTQYF. In nucleotides, the CDR3 is TGTGCCAGTAGTATCCGGGGGGGCCGGGGCACAGATACGCAGTATTTT. This sequence joins TRBV19 and TRBJ2-3, with 8 bases matching TRBD2. The junction had 6 bases not matched to a gene; V was cut back by 3 bases and J by 1 base. CDR1 is LNHDA and CDR2 is SQIVND in the germline V gene (reference sequence). The CDR3 contains 16 residues.

This sequence joins TRBV30 and TRBJ2-7, with 7 bases identical to TRBD1. V shed 1 base, J shed 2 bases, and the junction held 5 bases outside the gene matches. The germline V gene has CDR1 GTSNPN and CDR2 SVGIG (reference sequence). This CDR3 is built from 14 residues. CDR3 DNA: TGTGCCTGGAGTGCCGGGACAGCCACCTACGAGCAGTACTTC. This codes for CAWSAGTATYEQYF.

The chain joins TRBV6-5 to TRBJ2-1; perhaps TRBD1 as D (5 bases). Germline V gene data show CDR1 as MNHEY and CDR2 as SVGAGI. Trimming stripped 6 bases from V and 9 bases from J, with 15 bases between. The CDR3 is 13 amino acids. This CDR3 reads CASSQGVAGEQFF. In nucleotides, the CDR3 is TGTGCCAGCAGCCAGGGCGTGGCAGGTGAGCAGTTCTTC.

The J gene is TRBJ1-2, the V gene TRBV9; 9 bases map to TRBD1. Germline V CDR1 and CDR2: SGDLS, YYNGEE. V lost 1 base to trimming and J lost 3 bases; unmatched junction nucleotides: 1. The CDR3 totals 14 residues. The CDR3 spells CASSVRQGDYGYTF. As DNA, the CDR3 is TGTGCCAGCAGCGTAAGACAGGGGGACTATGGCTACACCTTC.

The chain is built from TRBV2 and TRBJ2-2, with a tentative D call TRBD1 (5 bases). CDR1 SNHLY and CDR2 FYNNEI come from the germline V gene. V lost 6 bases and J lost 7, with 15 bases in between. CDR3 length equals 14 residues. CDR3 region: CASSGARRGGELFF. The DNA for the CDR3 is TGTGCCAGCAGCGGTGCGCGAAGGGGCGGGGAGCTGTTTTTT.

The chain couples TRBV9 to TRBJ2-3; no firm D call. The CDR3 consists of 15 residues. V lost 0 bases and J lost 2, with 10 bases in between. In germline, CDR1 is SGDLS, CDR2 YYNGEE. DNA for the CDR3: TGTGCCAGCAGCGTAGGGGCCGAGACCACAGATACGCAGTATTTT. This codes for CASSVGAETTDTQYF.

The V gene is TRBV12-3 or TRBV12-4, the J gene TRBJ2-5, with TRBD1 matching 9 bases. The CDR3 spans 13 residues. Unmatched junction bases numbered 6, after V lost 8 bases and J lost 5 bases. In nucleotides, the CDR3 is TGTGCCAGCGGTAAAGACAGGGGGGAGACCCAGTACTTC. Translating it yields CASGKDRGETQYF.

This clone has more than one count but fewer than ten. This chain uses TRBV12-3 or TRBV12-4 with TRBJ1-5; no clear D. CDR3 size: 13 residues. V lost 5 bases to trimming and J lost 1 base, with 6 bases between them. The CDR3 bases are TGTGCCAGCAGTCAATTCAGCAATCAGCCCCAGCATTTT. Encoded protein: CASSQFSNQPQHF.

This sequence joins TRBV4-2 and TRBJ2-1, with 11 bases fitting TRBD2. Trimming took 6 bases from V and 3 from J; bases not matched to a gene: 4. The CDR3 loop spans 15 amino acids. Per germline, CDR1 LGHNA and CDR2 YNFKEQ. Written as DNA, the CDR3 is TGTGCCAGCAGGCCCACTAGCGGGAGCTACAATGAGCAGTTCTTC. It translates to CASRPTSGSYNEQFF.

The chain carries TRBV6-6 and TRBJ1-6; D gene ambiguous. The germline CDR1 and CDR2 sequences are MNHNY and SVGAGI (reference sequence). With 0 bases removed from V and 10 bases from J, the gap between germline ends came to 4 bases. The CDR3 loop spans 12 amino acids. The CDR3 sequence: CASSYSSSPLHF. CDR3 in DNA: TGTGCCAGCAGTTACTCGTCATCACCCCTCCACTTT.

CDR3 residues: CASSRAGDNYGYTF. The DNA for the CDR3 is TGTGCCAGCTCACGGGCAGGTGATAACTATGGCTACACCTTC. V gene TRBV18 combines with J gene TRBJ1-2; D call uncertain. CDR1 is KGHSH, CDR2 LQKENI, per germline. Trimming shortened V by 4 bases and J by 1 base, and 10 bases separated the two germline ends. The CDR3 loop spans 14 amino acids.

The gene calls are TRBV3-1 (or the pseudogene TRBV3-2) and TRBJ2-1; 8 bases are shared with TRBD2. Germline V gene data show CDR1 as LGHDT and CDR2 as YNNKEL (reference sequence). V shed 4 bases, J shed 9 bases, and the junction held 2 bases outside the gene matches. The CDR3 consists of 12 residues. In nucleotides, the CDR3 is TGTGCCAGCAGCCCCCGGGAGGGTGAGCAGTTCTTC. Its protein is CASSPREGEQFF.

This clone appeared a few times. This chain joins TRBV6-1 and TRBJ2-1; 11 bases line up with TRBD2. The CDR3 runs to 16 residues. In germline, CDR1 is MNHNS, CDR2 SASEGT. Trimming took 1 base from V and 6 from J; bases not matched to a gene: 5. Written as DNA, the CDR3 is TGTGCCAGCAGTGAAGGTAGCGGGGGGGCTGCCAATGAGCAGTTCTTC. This codes for CASSEGSGGAANEQFF.

This clone has just one count. The V call is TRBV28, the J call TRBJ2-7; 8 bases agree with TRBD2. Germline trimming cut 5 bases from V and 3 bases from J; bases unmatched to any gene: 12. The CDR3 runs 16 residues. CDR1 is MDHEN and CDR2 is SYDVKM in the germline V gene. The DNA for the CDR3 is TGTGCCAGCAGTCCGACTAGCGCTCCGAGCAACTACGAGCAGTACTTC. Translation: CASSPTSAPSNYEQYF.